The clone carrying this T cell receptor beta chain was counted only a few times. The gene names given are mouse names. The read ends 4 residues early relative to the CDR3; the germline J gene fills the gap. With 4 bases clipped from V and 2 bases from J, the junction kept 3 bases outside the gene matches. The germline gives CDR1 FNHDT, CDR2 SITEND (reference sequence). The CDR3 totals 15 residues. These data come from a study of CD8+ T cells in alopecia areata. Cutaneous lymph node cells were pooled, and they were sorted using CD4, CD8alpha, NKG2D, NKG2ACE and other markers. Extracted RNA was reverse transcribed into cDNA, the sequencing template. Using immunoSEQ multiplex PCR, the repertoire was profiled, and TCRdb retains in-frame clones only, with some absent. This sample has approximately 280,000 clones, each found more than once.

The chain employs TRBV19 and TRBJ2-3, with TRBD2 matching over 11 bases. The material sequenced was CD4+ T cells sorted from a lymph node. The TCR originated in a C3H/HeJ mouse with alopecia areata. The mice in this strain carry MHC haplotype H2-k. This CDR3 is CASSPTGGVAETLYF. The sequenced CDR3 bases are TGTGCCAGCAGTCCGACTGGGGGGGTTGCAGAA.